A single sample gave rise to the 20 T cell receptor beta chains below, sequenced in a study of circulating and synovial CD4+ cells in juvenile arthritis. TCRdb keeps only in-frame clones here, not all; method: immunoSEQ multiplex PCR. This sample carries about 33,000 clones, around 96% of them seen once, and the ten largest clones take under 0.2%. Sequencing was performed on CD4+ T cells from blood. The source of these receptors is a human donor with juvenile idiopathic arthritis.

CDR3 protein: CASSETGAAGELFF. CDR3 coding DNA: TGTGCCAGCAGTGAGACAGGGGCGGCCGGGGAGCTGTTTTTT. V and J are TRBV2 and TRBJ2-2; 8 bases map to TRBD1. Looked up from germline, CDR1 is SNHLY and CDR2 is FYNNEI. The CDR3 length is 14 residues. After removal of 3 bases from V and 6 bases from J, the junction contained 3 bases not matched to a gene.

This chain uses TRBV9 with TRBJ2-3; 9 bases agree with TRBD1. Germline trimming cut 3 bases from V and 4 bases from J; bases unmatched to any gene: 6. This CDR3 is built from 15 residues. Germline V gene data show CDR1 as SGDLS and CDR2 as YYNGEE. The CDR3 DNA follows: TGTGCCAGCAGCGGGGGACAGGGAGGCTCAGATACGCAGTATTTT. Its translation: CASSGGQGGSDTQYF. The variable domain in full, with the rest retrieved from reference TRBV9 and TRBJ2-3, is DSGVTQTPKHLITATGQRVTLRCSPRSGDLSVYWYQQSLDQGLQFLIQYYNGEERAKGNILERFSAQQFPDLHSELNLSSLELGDSALYFCASSGGQGGSDTQYFGPGTRLTVL.

This rearrangement joins TRBV19 to TRBJ2-5; 10 bases agree with TRBD1. The J call is in doubt because the DNA end fits TRBJ2-7 better. There are 15 residues in the CDR3. Germline V lookup: CDR1 LNHDA, CDR2 SQIVND (reference sequence). The DNA of the CDR3 is TGTGCCAGTAGTACCAGACAGGGGGCGGGTTACGAGCAGTACTTC. As protein: CASSTRQGAGYEQYF.

The rearrangement links TRBV4-3 to TRBJ2-3; 8 nucleotides agree with TRBD2. Germline V gene data show CDR1 as LGHNA and CDR2 as YSLEER. V shed 0 bases and J 4 bases; nucleotides not matched to a gene: 6. The CDR3 runs 16 residues. The CDR3 reads CASSQEPPGLADTQYF. The CDR3 DNA is TGCGCCAGCAGCCAAGAGCCACCGGGACTAGCAGATACGCAGTATTTT.

This chain uses TRBV11-3 with TRBJ2-7; 9 positions agree with TRBD2. Per the germline V gene, CDR1 is SGHNT and CDR2 is YENEEA. Trimming took 4 bases from V and 0 from J; bases not matched to a gene: 4. The CDR3 loop spans 15 amino acids. CDR3 coding DNA: TGTGCCAGCAGCTACCTTAGCGGGAGCTCCTACGAGCAGTACTTC. It encodes CASSYLSGSSYEQYF.

This clone was counted a single time. CDR3: CATKNARQGAWYTEAFF. The CDR3, as DNA: TGTGCCACCAAAAACGCCAGGCAGGGGGCTTGGTACACTGAAGCTTTCTTT. The chain is built from TRBV15 and TRBJ1-1; 8 bases map to TRBD1. From germline, CDR1 is LNHNV and CDR2 YYDKDF (reference sequence). There are 17 residues in the CDR3. Losses at the gene ends were 7 bases for V and 3 bases for J; bases not matched to a gene: 16.

The DNA of the CDR3 is TGTGCCAGCAGCCCCGGAGGGAGGGGGTTTTATGGCTACACCTTC. Translating gives CASSPGGRGFYGYTF. The genes are TRBV7-2 and TRBJ1-2; tentatively, D is TRBD1 (6 bases). Germline CDR1 is SGHTA and CDR2 is FQGNSA. The CDR3 length is 15 residues. Between the trimmed V and J ends, which lost 5 bases and 5 bases, there was a span of 18 bases. The full variable domain, its missing parts supplied by reference TRBV7-2 and TRBJ1-2, is GAGVSQSPSNKVTEKGKDVELRCDPISGHTALYWYRQSLGQGLEFLIYFQGNSAPDKSGLPSDRFSAERTGGSVSTLTIQRTQQEDSAVYLCASSPGGRGFYGYTFGSGTRLTVV.

This clone was counted once. The CDR3 here is CAISEAQGRAGELFF. The CDR3 bases are TGTGCCATCAGTGAGGCCCAGGGGAGGGCCGGGGAGCTGTTTTTT. The chain uses TRBV10-3 and TRBJ2-2, with D perhaps TRBD2 (7 bases). The ends were cut back, 2 bases at V and 6 bases at J, with 13 bases in the middle. CDR3 size: 15 residues. Germline V gene lookup returns CDR1 ENHRY and CDR2 SYGVKD.

This chain connects TRBV5-4 to TRBJ2-5; 9 positions match TRBD1. The germline CDR1 and CDR2 sequences are SGHNT and YYREEE (reference sequence). Losses at the gene ends were 2 bases for V and 3 bases for J; bases not matched to a gene: 5. The CDR3 extends over 15 amino acids. The CDR3 reads CASSFTGTGKETQYF. CDR3 coding DNA: TGTGCCAGCAGCTTCACCGGGACAGGGAAAGAGACCCAGTACTTC.

This clone was recorded only once. This chain connects TRBV5-6 to TRBJ2-5; 7 nucleotides match TRBD2. The CDR3 runs to 16 residues. Germline CDR1 and CDR2: SGHDT and YYEEEE. V shed 0 bases, J shed 5 bases, and the junction held 10 bases outside the gene matches. The CDR3 DNA reads TGTGCCAGCAGCTTGGGGGGTGGGAGGGCCGAGGAGACCCAGTACTTC. As protein: CASSLGGGRAEETQYF.

J is TRBJ1-3 and V is TRBV29-1; D call uncertain. CDR1 is SQVTM, CDR2 ANQGSEA, per germline. The germline V and J ends were trimmed by 4 bases and 0 bases, with 4 bases remaining between them. The length of the CDR3 is 12 residues. The CDR3, as DNA: TGCAGCGTTGTTTACTCTGGAAACACCATATATTTT. Its protein is CSVVYSGNTIYF.

V gene TRBV28 combines with J gene TRBJ2-2; 7 nucleotides agree with TRBD1. Trimming removed 6 bases from V and 0 bases from J; junction bases left unmatched: 7. Germline CDR1 is MDHEN and CDR2 is SYDVKM. This CDR3 is 16 amino acids long. The CDR3 sequence: CASRPYQGANTGELFF. The CDR3 DNA is TGTGCCAGCAGGCCGTACCAGGGGGCGAACACCGGGGAGCTGTTTTTT.

This chain connects TRBV11-2 to TRBJ2-5; D possibly corresponds to TRBD2 (7 bases). The CDR3 is 18 amino acids. Germline assignment: CDR1 SGHAT and CDR2 FQNNGV. Trimming took off 8 bases at V and 2 bases at J, with 27 bases between the two ends. The CDR3 DNA reads as TGTGCCAGCCAGCTTAGGGGGGAGGGGGTTCGAGTTCAAGAGACCCAGTACTTC. Residues: CASQLRGEGVRVQETQYF.

In its sample, this clone was seen once. This sequence joins TRBV18 and TRBJ1-3; D gene unclear. Germline loops: CDR1 KGHSH, CDR2 LQKENI. The CDR3 spans 15 residues. V was shortened by 3 bases and J by 0 bases, with 9 bases between the two germline ends. The CDR3 loop reads CASSPRTNSGNTIYF. The CDR3, as DNA: TGTGCCAGCTCACCTAGGACTAACTCTGGAAACACCATATATTTT.

J is TRBJ2-3 and V is TRBV7-2; 9 bases fit TRBD2. With 3 bases clipped from V and 9 bases from J, the junction kept 13 bases outside the gene matches. CDR3 length: 16 amino acids. Germline assignment: CDR1 SGHTA and CDR2 FQGNSA. CDR3: CASSLKAGPSGITQYF. The CDR3 region has the DNA TGTGCCAGCAGCTTGAAGGCGGGCCCTAGCGGGATCACGCAGTATTTT.

The genes are TRBV5-8 and TRBJ1-5, with TRBD1 as a possible D gene (5 bases). V gave up 2 bases and J gave up 0 bases, with 9 bases separating them. Per the germline V gene, CDR1 is SGHTS and CDR2 is YDEGEE. The CDR3 spans 15 residues. The CDR3 is CASSFDRYSNQPQHF. The CDR3 nucleotides are TGTGCCAGCAGCTTCGACAGATATAGCAATCAGCCCCAGCATTTT.

The rearrangement uses TRBV5-5 and TRBJ2-3; 7 nucleotides agree with TRBD2. After removal of 1 base from V and 1 base from J, the junction contained 0 bases not matched to a gene. CDR3 length: 14 amino acids. Germline V gene sequence: CDR1 SGHKS, CDR2 YYEKEE (reference sequence). This CDR3 is CASSLTSGTDTQYF. The CDR3 nucleotides are TGTGCCAGCAGCTTGACTAGCGGCACAGATACGCAGTATTTT.

The V and J genes are TRBV7-2 and TRBJ1-1, with a tentative D call TRBD1 (5 bases). The germline V gene encodes CDR1 SGHTA and CDR2 FQGNSA. Trimming cost V 7 bases and J 1 base, with 19 bases left between them. The CDR3 is 16 residues long. CDR3 nucleotides: TGTGCCAGCACCTTTCCCGGGGGGAGGGGGAACACTGAAGCTTTCTTT. Its protein is CASTFPGGRGNTEAFF.

This clone was detected a few times. The chain recombines TRBV5-4 with TRBJ2-7; tentative D call: TRBD1 (6 bases). CDR1 and CDR2 from the germline V gene are SGHNT and YYREEE (reference sequence). Trimming cost V 1 base and J 5 bases, with 10 bases left between them. This CDR3 region has 13 residues. The CDR3 spells CASSLSGADEQYF. The CDR3 DNA follows: TGTGCCAGCAGCTTGTCAGGGGCTGACGAGCAGTACTTC.

The chain couples TRBV6-5 to TRBJ2-5, with D tentatively TRBD2 (5 bases). CDR1 and CDR2 (germline): MNHEY, SVGAGI. Trimming pared 2 bases from V and 11 bases from J, leaving 9 bases between. The CDR3 spans 11 residues. CDR3: CASSYAGEQYF. DNA of the CDR3: TGTGCCAGCAGTTACGCCGGGGAGCAGTACTTC.